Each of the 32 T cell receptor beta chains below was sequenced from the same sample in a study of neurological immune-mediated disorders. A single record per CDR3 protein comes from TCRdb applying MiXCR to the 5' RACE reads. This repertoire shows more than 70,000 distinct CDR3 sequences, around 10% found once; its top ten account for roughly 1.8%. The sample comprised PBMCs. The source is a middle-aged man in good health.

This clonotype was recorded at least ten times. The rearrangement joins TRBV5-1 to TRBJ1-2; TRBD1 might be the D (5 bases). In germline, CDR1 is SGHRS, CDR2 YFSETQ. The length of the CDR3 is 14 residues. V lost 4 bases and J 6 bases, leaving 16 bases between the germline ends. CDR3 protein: CASSPGGVVNGYTF. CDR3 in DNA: TGCGCCAGCAGCCCCGGGGGGGTAGTCAATGGCTACACCTTC.

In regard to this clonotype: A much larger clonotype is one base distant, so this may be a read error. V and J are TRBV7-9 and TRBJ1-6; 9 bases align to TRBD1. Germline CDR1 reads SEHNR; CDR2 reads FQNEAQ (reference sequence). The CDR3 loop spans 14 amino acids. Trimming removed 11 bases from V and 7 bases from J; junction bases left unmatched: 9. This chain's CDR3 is CAYRTGDLNSPLHF. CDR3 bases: TGTGCCTATAGGACAGGGGACCTCAATTCACCCCTCCACTTT.

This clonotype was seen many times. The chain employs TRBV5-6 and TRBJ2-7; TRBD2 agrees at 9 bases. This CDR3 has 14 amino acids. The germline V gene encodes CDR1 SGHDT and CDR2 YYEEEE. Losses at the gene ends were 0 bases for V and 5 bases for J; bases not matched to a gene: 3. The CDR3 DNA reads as TGTGCCAGCAGCTTGGTAGCGGGAGACGACGAGCAGTACTTC. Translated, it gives CASSLVAGDDEQYF.

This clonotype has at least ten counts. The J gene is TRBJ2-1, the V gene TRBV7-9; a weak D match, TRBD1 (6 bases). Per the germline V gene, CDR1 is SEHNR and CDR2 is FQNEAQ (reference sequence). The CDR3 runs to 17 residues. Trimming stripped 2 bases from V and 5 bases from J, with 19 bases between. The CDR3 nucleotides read TGTGCCAGCAGCTTACGACCCAGGGGCCCGAGACACAATGAGCAGTTCTTC. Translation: CASSLRPRGPRHNEQFF.

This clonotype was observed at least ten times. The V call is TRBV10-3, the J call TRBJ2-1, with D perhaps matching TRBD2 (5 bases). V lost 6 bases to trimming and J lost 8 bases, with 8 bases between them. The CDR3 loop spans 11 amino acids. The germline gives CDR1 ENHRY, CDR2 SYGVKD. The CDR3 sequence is CAIRYGDEQFF. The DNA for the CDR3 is TGTGCCATCAGGTACGGGGATGAGCAGTTCTTC.

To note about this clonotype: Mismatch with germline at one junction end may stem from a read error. In DNA, the CDR3 is TGTGCCAACAGCTTCCTCGGGTACACAGATACGCAGTATTTT. Protein: CANSFLGYTDTQYF. V gene TRBV7-8 combines with J gene TRBJ2-3, with D hard to call. This CDR3 is built from 14 residues. In germline, CDR1 is SGHVS, CDR2 FQNEAQ.

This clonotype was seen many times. The CDR3 region is CASSLTGGADGYTF. CDR3 nucleotide sequence: TGTGCCAGCAGCTTGACAGGGGGCGCCGACGGCTACACCTTC. The chain combines TRBV7-9 with TRBJ1-2, with TRBD1 matching 10 bases. V dropped 3 bases and J dropped 8; count of bases not matched to a gene: 6. There are 14 residues in the CDR3. Germline V gene sequence: CDR1 SEHNR, CDR2 FQNEAQ (reference sequence).

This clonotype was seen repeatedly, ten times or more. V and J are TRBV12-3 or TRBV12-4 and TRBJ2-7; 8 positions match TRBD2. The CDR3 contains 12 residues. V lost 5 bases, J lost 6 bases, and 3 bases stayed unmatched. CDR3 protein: CASSPGGGEQYF. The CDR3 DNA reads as TGTGCCAGCAGTCCCGGGGGGGGCGAGCAGTACTTC.

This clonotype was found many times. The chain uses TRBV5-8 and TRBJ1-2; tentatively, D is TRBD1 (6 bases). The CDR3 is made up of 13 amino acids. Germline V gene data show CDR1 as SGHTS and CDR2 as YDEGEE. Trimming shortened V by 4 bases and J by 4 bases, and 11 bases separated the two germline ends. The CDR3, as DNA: TGTGCCAGCAGCCGCGGACAGAGCTATGGCTACACCTTC. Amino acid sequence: CASSRGQSYGYTF.

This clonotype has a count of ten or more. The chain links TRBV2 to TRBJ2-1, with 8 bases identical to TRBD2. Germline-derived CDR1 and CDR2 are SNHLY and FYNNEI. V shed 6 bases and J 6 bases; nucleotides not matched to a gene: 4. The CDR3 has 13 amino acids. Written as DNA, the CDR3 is TGTGCCAGCAGGATAGGACTAGCCAATGAGCAGTTCTTC. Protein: CASRIGLANEQFF.

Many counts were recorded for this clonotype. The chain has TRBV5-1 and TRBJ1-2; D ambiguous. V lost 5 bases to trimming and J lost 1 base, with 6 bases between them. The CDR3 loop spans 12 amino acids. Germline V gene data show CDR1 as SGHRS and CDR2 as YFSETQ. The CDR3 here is CASRQDNYGYTF. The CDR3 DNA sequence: TGCGCCAGCAGGCAGGATAACTATGGCTACACCTTC.

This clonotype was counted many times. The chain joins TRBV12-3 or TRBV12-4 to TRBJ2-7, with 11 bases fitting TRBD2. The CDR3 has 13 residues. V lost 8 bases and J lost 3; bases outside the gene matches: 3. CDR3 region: CASGTSGVYEQYF. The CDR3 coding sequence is TGTGCCAGCGGGACTAGCGGAGTCTACGAGCAGTACTTC.

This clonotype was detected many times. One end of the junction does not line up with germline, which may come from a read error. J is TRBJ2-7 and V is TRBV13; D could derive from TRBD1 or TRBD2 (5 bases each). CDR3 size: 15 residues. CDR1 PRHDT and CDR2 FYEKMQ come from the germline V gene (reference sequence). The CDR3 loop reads CASTLIRDGSYEQYF. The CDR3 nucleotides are TGTGCCAGCACCTTAATACGGGACGGCTCCTACGAGCAGTACTTC.

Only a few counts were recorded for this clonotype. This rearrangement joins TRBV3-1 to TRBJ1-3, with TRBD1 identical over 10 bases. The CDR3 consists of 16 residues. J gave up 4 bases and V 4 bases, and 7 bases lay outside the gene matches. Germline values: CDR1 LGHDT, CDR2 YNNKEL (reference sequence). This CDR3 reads CASSPRQGAKGNTIYF. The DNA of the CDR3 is TGTGCCAGCAGCCCACGACAGGGGGCTAAAGGAAACACCATATATTTT.

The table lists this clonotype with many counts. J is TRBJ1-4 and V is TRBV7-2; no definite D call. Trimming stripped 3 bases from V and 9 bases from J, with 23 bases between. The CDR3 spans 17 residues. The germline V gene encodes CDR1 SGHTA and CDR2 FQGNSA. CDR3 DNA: TGTGCCAGCAGCTTTGGTTCGAGGCCCGGGGAAGGGAAAAAACTGTTTTTT. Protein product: CASSFGSRPGEGKKLFF. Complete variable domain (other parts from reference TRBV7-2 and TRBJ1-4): GAGVSQSPSNKVTEKGKDVELRCDPISGHTALYWYRQSLGQGLEFLIYFQGNSAPDKSGLPSDRFSAERTGGSVSTLTIQRTQQEDSAVYLCASSFGSRPGEGKKLFFGSGTQLSVL.

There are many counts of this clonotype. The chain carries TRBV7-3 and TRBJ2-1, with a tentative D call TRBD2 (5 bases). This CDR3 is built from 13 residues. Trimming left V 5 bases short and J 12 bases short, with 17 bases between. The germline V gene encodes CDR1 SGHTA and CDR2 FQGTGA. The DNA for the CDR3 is TGTGCCAGCAGCGCCTTCTTAGCTGCGGGGCAGTTCTTC. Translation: CASSAFLAAGQFF.

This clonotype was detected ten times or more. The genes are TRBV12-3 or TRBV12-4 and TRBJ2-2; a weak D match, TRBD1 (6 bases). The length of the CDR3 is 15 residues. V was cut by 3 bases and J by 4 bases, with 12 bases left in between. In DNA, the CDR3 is TGTGCCAGCAGTTTCAGGCCAGGGGTCACCGGGGAGCTGTTTTTT. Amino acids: CASSFRPGVTGELFF.

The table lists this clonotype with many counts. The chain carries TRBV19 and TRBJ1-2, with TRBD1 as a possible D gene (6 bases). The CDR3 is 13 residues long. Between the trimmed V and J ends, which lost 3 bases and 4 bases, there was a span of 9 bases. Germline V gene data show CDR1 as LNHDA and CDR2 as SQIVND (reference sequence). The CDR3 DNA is TGTGCCAGTAGTATTGGGGGCAGCTATGGCTACACCTTC. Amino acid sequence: CASSIGGSYGYTF.

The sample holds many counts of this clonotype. The CDR3 is CASSLAASGRTDTQYF. CDR3 nucleotides: TGCGCCAGCAGCTTGGCGGCTAGCGGGAGGACAGATACGCAGTATTTT. V usage is TRBV5-1 and J usage is TRBJ2-3; TRBD2 matches at 11 bases. With 0 bases clipped from V and 3 bases from J, the junction kept 3 bases outside the gene matches. This CDR3 has 16 amino acids. The V gene's germline CDR1 is SGHRS and CDR2 YFSETQ.

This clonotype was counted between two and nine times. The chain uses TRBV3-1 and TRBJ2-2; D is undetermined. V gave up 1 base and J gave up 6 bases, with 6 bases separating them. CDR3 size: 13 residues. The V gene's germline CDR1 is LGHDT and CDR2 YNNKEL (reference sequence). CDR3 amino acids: CASSQGWSGELFF. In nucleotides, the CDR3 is TGTGCCAGCAGCCAAGGGTGGTCCGGGGAGCTGTTTTTT.

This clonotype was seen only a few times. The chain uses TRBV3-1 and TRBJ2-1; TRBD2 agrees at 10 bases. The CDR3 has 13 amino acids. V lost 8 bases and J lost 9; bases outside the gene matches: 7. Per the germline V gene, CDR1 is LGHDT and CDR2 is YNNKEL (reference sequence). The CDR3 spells CASAIAGGPEQFF. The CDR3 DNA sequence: TGTGCCAGCGCGATAGCGGGAGGTCCTGAGCAGTTCTTC.

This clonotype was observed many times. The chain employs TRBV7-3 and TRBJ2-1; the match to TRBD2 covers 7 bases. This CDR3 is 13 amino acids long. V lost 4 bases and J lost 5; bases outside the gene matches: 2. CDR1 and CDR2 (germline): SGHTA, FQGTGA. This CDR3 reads CASSWLADNEQFF. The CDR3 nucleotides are TGTGCCAGCAGCTGGCTAGCGGACAATGAGCAGTTCTTC.

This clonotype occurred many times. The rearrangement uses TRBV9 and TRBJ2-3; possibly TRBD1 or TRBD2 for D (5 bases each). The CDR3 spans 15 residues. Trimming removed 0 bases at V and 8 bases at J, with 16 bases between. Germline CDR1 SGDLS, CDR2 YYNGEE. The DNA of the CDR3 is TGTGCCAGCAGCGTAGAGAAGGGACCCGGGCGTACGCAGTATTTT. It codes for CASSVEKGPGRTQYF.

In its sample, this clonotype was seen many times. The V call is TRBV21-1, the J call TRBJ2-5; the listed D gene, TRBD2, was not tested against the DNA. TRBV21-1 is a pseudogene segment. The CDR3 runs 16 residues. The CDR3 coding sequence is TGTGCCAGCAGCAAAGTCAGTTCAGCGGGAGAAGAGACCCAGTACTTC. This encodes CASSKVSSAGEETQYF.

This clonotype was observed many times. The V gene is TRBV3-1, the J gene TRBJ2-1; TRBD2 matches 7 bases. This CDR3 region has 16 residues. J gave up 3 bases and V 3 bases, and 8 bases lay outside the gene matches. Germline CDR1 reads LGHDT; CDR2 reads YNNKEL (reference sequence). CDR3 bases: TGTGCCAGCAGCCATGCTAGCGGACCCCACTACAATGAGCAGTTCTTC. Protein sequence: CASSHASGPHYNEQFF.

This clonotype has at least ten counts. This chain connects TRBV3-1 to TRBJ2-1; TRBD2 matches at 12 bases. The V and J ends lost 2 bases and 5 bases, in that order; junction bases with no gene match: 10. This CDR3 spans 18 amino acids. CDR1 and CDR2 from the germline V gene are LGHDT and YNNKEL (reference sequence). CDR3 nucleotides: TGTGCCAGCAGCCAATTTTCAAGGACTAGCGGGACCAACAATGAGCAGTTCTTC. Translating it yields CASSQFSRTSGTNNEQFF.

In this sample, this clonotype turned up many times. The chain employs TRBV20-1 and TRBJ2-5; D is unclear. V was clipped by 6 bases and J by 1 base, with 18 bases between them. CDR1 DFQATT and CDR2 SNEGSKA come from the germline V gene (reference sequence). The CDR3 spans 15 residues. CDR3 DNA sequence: TGCAGTGCCCTTAATCGAGGCAGCTCCCAAGAGACCCAGTACTTC. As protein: CSALNRGSSQETQYF.

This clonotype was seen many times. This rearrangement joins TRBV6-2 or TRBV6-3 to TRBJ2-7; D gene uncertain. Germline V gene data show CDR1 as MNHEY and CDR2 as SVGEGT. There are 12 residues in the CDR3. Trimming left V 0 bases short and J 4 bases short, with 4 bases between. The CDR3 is CASSYSLYEQYF. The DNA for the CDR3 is TGTGCCAGCAGTTACTCGTTGTACGAGCAGTACTTC.

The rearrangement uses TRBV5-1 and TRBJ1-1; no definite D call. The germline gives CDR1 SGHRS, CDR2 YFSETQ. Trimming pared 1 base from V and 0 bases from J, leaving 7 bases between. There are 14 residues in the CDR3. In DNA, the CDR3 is TGCGCCAGCAGCTTGCAGTCTGTGAACACTGAAGCTTTCTTT. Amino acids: CASSLQSVNTEAFF.

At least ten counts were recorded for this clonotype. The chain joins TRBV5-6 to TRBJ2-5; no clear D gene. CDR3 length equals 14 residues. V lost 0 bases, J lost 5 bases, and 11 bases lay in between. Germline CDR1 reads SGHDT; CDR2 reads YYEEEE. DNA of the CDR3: TGTGCCAGCAGCTTGGGGGCGTACGGTGAGACCCAGTACTTC. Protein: CASSLGAYGETQYF.

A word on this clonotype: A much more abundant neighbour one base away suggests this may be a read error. The chain's CDR3 is CASTAQEYTEAFF. DNA for the CDR3: TGTGCCAGCACGGCTCAAGAGTACACTGAAGCTTTCTTT. The chain joins TRBV6-1 to TRBJ1-1, with D hard to call. Germline lookup yields CDR1 MNHNS and CDR2 SASEGT. V was pared by 7 bases and J by 3 bases, with 12 bases between. The CDR3 is 13 residues long.

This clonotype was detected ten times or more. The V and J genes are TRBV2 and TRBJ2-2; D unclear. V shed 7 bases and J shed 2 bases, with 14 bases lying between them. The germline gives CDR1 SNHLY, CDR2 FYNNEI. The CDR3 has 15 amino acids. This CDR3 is CASKMAGVNTGELFF. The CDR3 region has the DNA TGTGCCAGCAAAATGGCAGGAGTTAACACCGGGGAGCTGTTTTTT.